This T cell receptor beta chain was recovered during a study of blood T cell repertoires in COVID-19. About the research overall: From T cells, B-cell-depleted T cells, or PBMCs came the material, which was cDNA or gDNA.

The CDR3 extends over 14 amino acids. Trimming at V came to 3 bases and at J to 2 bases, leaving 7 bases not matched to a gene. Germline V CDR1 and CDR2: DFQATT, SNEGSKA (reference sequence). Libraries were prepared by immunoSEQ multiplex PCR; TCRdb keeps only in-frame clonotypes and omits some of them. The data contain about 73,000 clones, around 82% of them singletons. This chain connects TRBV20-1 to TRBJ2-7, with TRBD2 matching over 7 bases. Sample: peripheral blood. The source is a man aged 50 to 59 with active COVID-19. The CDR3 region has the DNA TGCAGTGCTAGTTGGGGGGGTTCCCCCTACGAGCAGTACTTC. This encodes CSASWGGSPYEQYF.